This TCR beta chain was captured in a study of T-cell memory formation after mild COVID-19. On the study more broadly: Largely, TCR clusters stayed within a single donor. Regarding the study as a whole: The study found contracting CD4+ clones mainly in CM and EM and contracting CD8+ clones in EMRA. Cross-reactive memory appears to have joined, as suggested by some responding clones showing up in pre-infection memory.

Germline CDR1 and CDR2: LGHNA and YSLEER. CDR3 length: 13 amino acids. The ends were cut back, 4 bases at V and 4 bases at J, with 10 bases in the middle. This clonotype was picked up a small number of times. Its antigen is still unknown. A 5'RACE reaction primed in the constant segment made cDNA libraries of TCR alpha and TCR beta, and these carried sample barcodes and UMIs. TCRdb ran MiXCR on the 5' RACE reads and lists one entry per CDR3 protein. Of 350,000 to 450,000 distinct CDR3 sequences in the sample, around 27% were seen once. The sequenced sample consisted of PBMCs or a T cell subset sorted from them (not recorded which). V and J are TRBV4-3 and TRBJ1-1; D gene ambiguous. This receptor was obtained from an adult woman who had mild COVID-19 (a few samples of this study predate the infection). Cell type and time point are not known. CDR3 amino acids: CASSRKGATEAFF. The CDR3 region has the DNA TGCGCCAGCAGCCGAAAGGGTGCCACTGAAGCTTTCTTT.